This paragraph reports one TCR beta chain. The target of this receptor is not known. Base qualities were left out, and no much larger clone turns up one base away. This sample was included in a study of yellow fever vaccine responses in identical twins (dated by TCRdb to the late 2010s). A note on the overall study: The study precisely tracked vaccine-responding T cell clones in identical twins.

Broad study findings and their caveats: According to the authors, the vaccine-induced T cell response in identical twins seemed to be partly convergent and partly specific to each individual.

Measured from the cysteine to the phenylalanine, the CDR3 is 18 residues long. The read is trimmed to its CDR3 DNA, 54 bases read in frame from base 1. The germline V gene provides CDR1 MGHRA and CDR2 YSYEKL. Trimming leaves V shorter by 0 bases and J shorter by 1 base, with the junction holding 9 bases beyond the gene matches. Library preparation was by RT-PCR. Instrument on record: Illumina HiSeq 2500. Through fastp at Q25 and MiXCR, TCRdb rebuilt clones from the public reads, retaining in-frame beta chains. When rows share a CDR3 protein, they turn into one entry using the most common DNA and genes. Here the sample has 25,000 or so distinct CDR3 sequences; under 80% occur a single time. The ten largest clones take up around 4.8% of the sample.

The sequence came from a woman aged 18-30 years who received the yellow fever vaccine. Donor details come from another sample of the same person, matched by shared clones. The chain employs TRBV4-1 and TRBJ1-1, with TRBD1 matching 9 junction bases. This material consisted of T cells from blood (PBMCs), unsorted or a sorted subset (not recorded which), taken before or after yellow fever vaccination (not recorded which). The CDR3 loop reads CASSQDPGTGKKNTEAFF. The DNA sequence follows: TGCGCCAGCAGCCAAGATCCCGGGACAGGGAAAAAGAACACTGAAGCTTTCTTT.